This T cell receptor (beta chain) was found in a study of T-cell memory formation after mild COVID-19. One entry per CDR3 protein results from TCRdb running MiXCR on the 5' RACE reads. The table includes more than 200,000 distinct CDR3 sequences, about a sixth detected once. This CDR3 comprises 15 residues. The V gene's germline CDR1 is SGHTA and CDR2 FQGNSA. Trimming at V came to 6 bases and at J to 2 bases, leaving 7 bases not matched to a gene. The chain has TRBV7-2 and TRBJ2-3; 8 bases match TRBD2. Specimen: PBMCs or a T cell subset sorted from them (not recorded which). This TCR came from a man between 18 and 35 years old who had mild COVID-19 (a few samples of this study predate the infection). Cell type and time point are not known. CDR3 nucleotide sequence: TGTGCCAGCAGATATGGGCGGGGGGTCACAGATACGCAGTATTTT. Encoded protein: CASRYGRGVTDTQYF. Using reference TRBV7-2 and TRBJ2-3 for the parts outside the CDR3, the full variable domain is GAGVSQSPSNKVTEKGKDVELRCDPISGHTALYWYRQSLGQGLEFLIYFQGNSAPDKSGLPSDRFSAERTGGSVSTLTIQRTQQEDSAVYLCASRYGRGVTDTQYFGPGTRLTVL.